The source of this T cell receptor beta chain is a study of T cell clusters in autoimmune cytopenias. The CDR3 loop spans 15 amino acids. The germline gives CDR1 LNHDA, CDR2 SQIVND (reference sequence). Tens of thousands of genome equivalents of blood DNA were amplified for TRB. One tube held mixed TRB-A and TRB-B primer pools for touch-down PCR. TCRdb reanalyzed the multiplex PCR reads, giving one entry per CDR3 protein sequence and no DNA. This specimen shows a few thousand distinct CDR3 sequences; the ten leading clones hold approximately 18%. V usage is TRBV19 and J usage is TRBJ1-1; TCRdb picks TRBD1, but there is no DNA to check that call. The sequence was collected from a human donor with an autoimmune cytopenia or autoimmune hepatitis (not recorded which). Sequenced: peripheral blood. The CDR3 region is CASSYAGQVNTEAFF. The variable domain in full, with the rest retrieved from reference TRBV19 and TRBJ1-1, is DGGITQSPKYLFRKEGQNVTLSCEQNLNHDAMYWYRQDPGQGLRLIYYSQIVNDFQKGDIAEGYSVSREKKESFPLTVTSAQKNPTAFYLCASSYAGQVNTEAFFGQGTRLTVV.